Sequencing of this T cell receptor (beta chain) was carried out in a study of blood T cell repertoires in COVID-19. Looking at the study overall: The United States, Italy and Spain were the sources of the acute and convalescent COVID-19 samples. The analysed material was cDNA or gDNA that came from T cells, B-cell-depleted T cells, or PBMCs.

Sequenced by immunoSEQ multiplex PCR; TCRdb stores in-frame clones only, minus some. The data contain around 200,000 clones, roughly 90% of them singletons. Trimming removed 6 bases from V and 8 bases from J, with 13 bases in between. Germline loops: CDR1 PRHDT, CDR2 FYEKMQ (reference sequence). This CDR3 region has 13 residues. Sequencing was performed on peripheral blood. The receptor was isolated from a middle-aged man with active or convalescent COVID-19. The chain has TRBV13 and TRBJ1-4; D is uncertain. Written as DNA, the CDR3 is TGTGCCAGCAGTTATCCGGGAAGGGAAAAACTGTTTTTT. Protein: CASSYPGREKLFF.